What follows describes a single T cell receptor beta chain. Germline CDR1 reads LGHDT; CDR2 reads YNNKEL (reference sequence). V was shortened by 4 bases and J by 6 bases, with 15 bases between the two germline ends. The CDR3 consists of 14 residues. The sample comes from a study of blood T cell repertoires in COVID-19. Authors' processing steps: Amplifying reference gene primers gave estimates of nucleated cell counts. Clones were sequenced by immunoSEQ multiplex PCR, and TCRdb holds only the in-frame ones, with some missing. Clone size and the V and J calls come from that table; the DNA yielded D and trimming. The table lists about 160,000 clones, 87% of them singletons.

This rearrangement joins TRBV3-1 (or the pseudogene TRBV3-2) to TRBJ1-1; the D is unclear. This receptor was obtained from a man aged 80 or over with acute or convalescent COVID-19. The source material was peripheral blood. CDR3 in amino acids: CASSLEGRIPEAFF. CDR3 in DNA: TGTGCCAGCAGCCTAGAGGGCCGAATCCCTGAAGCTTTCTTT.